The 27 T cell receptor beta chains below come from one sample, sequenced in a study of beta chain features in type 1 diabetes. Expressed TCRB transcripts were sequenced, since all the RNA that had been isolated was reverse transcribed. Generated by immunoSEQ multiplex PCR, the TCRdb table keeps only in-frame clones and is missing some. Of 130,000 to 150,000 clones listed, about 13% were seen once; the top ten hold around 1.4%. The study, taken as a whole, reports: TCRB CDR3 length was moderately but significantly reduced in all four CD4+ subsets of Type 1 diabetes patients.

No antigens are known for them. The specimen sequenced was central memory CD4+ T cells from blood. These receptors all stem from a young man with type 1 diabetes.

This clone was seen a few times. This sequence joins TRBV5-1 and TRBJ1-1; D may be TRBD1 (5 bases). The V gene lost 0 bases and the J gene lost 6 bases, with 12 bases spanning the gap. This CDR3 comprises 14 residues. Germline CDR1 SGHRS, CDR2 YFSETQ. The CDR3: CASSLAQGTAEAFF. CDR3 nucleotide sequence: TGCGCCAGCAGCTTGGCCCAGGGTACGGCTGAAGCTTTCTTT.

This chain links TRBV10-2 with TRBJ2-1; D ambiguous. Trimming took off 6 bases at V and 8 bases at J, with 8 bases between the two ends. Germline V gene data show CDR1 as WSHSY and CDR2 as SAAADI. The CDR3 consists of 11 residues. DNA of the CDR3: TGCGCCAGCAGCCGTTCATATGAGCAGTTCTTC. It codes for CASSRSYEQFF.

This clone was found a few times. This chain links TRBV25-1 with TRBJ1-2; D not certain. CDR3 length: 13 residues. Germline loops: CDR1 MGHDK, CDR2 SYGVNS. The germline V and J ends were trimmed by 3 bases and 3 bases, with 8 bases remaining between them. CDR3 bases: TGTGCCAGCAGTGAGGGAACAGACTATGGCTACACCTTC. Its translation is CASSEGTDYGYTF.

This chain uses TRBV30 with TRBJ2-3; TRBD1 aligns across 8 bases. Germline V gene lookup returns CDR1 GTSNPN and CDR2 SVGIG (reference sequence). V shed 0 bases, J shed 3 bases, and the junction held 2 bases outside the gene matches. The CDR3 runs to 14 residues. Here the CDR3 DNA reads TGTGCCTGGAGTGTACAGGGGGGTACAGATACGCAGTATTTT. As protein: CAWSVQGGTDTQYF.

This clone was observed a handful of times. This chain joins TRBV7-2 and TRBJ1-2; tentatively, D is TRBD1 (6 bases). Trimming removed 6 bases from V and 4 bases from J, with 18 bases in between. The CDR3 is 15 amino acids. Germline V gene data show CDR1 as SGHTA and CDR2 as FQGNSA. CDR3 coding DNA: TGTGCCAGCAGAAACGACCTCGGACAGCGCTATGGCTACACCTTC. Its protein is CASRNDLGQRYGYTF.

The CDR3 sequence: CAWSVPHGSPLHF. In DNA, the CDR3 is TGTGCCTGGAGTGTCCCTCATGGCTCACCCCTCCACTTT. The V gene is TRBV30, the J gene TRBJ1-6; D not certain. Germline V gene lookup returns CDR1 GTSNPN and CDR2 SVGIG (reference sequence). V was shortened by 0 bases and J by 10 bases, with 10 bases between the two germline ends. The CDR3 contains 13 residues. The variable domain in full, with the rest retrieved from reference TRBV30 and TRBJ1-6, is SQTIHQWPATLVQPVGSPLSLECTVEGTSNPNLYWYRQAAGRGLQLLFYSVGIGQISSEVPQNLSASRPQDRQFILSSKKLLLSDSGFYLCAWSVPHGSPLHFGNGTRLTVT.

This clone has more than one count but fewer than ten. The rearrangement links TRBV5-1 to TRBJ2-5; 9 positions agree with TRBD1. Germline lookup yields CDR1 SGHRS and CDR2 YFSETQ. The CDR3 totals 15 residues. V was pared by 4 bases and J by 5 bases, with 9 bases of the junction left unmatched. The CDR3 DNA follows: TGCGCCAGCAGCCAAGGACAGGGGATGATGGAGACCCAGTACTTC. It specifies CASSQGQGMMETQYF.

This clone was seen ten or more times. The chain is built from TRBV28 and TRBJ2-7; D gene unclear. The CDR3 runs 11 residues. Germline values: CDR1 MDHEN, CDR2 SYDVKM. V lost 6 bases, J lost 2 bases, and 5 bases lay in between. In DNA, the CDR3 is TGTGCCAGCAGGGATACCTACGAGCAGTACTTC. It encodes CASRDTYEQYF.

CDR3 bases: TGTGCCAGCAGATCGGGACCTCCCGATTACGAGCAGTACTTC. Its translation: CASRSGPPDYEQYF. V usage is TRBV28 and J usage is TRBJ2-7; the D gene could be TRBD1 or TRBD2 (5 bases each). This CDR3 has 14 amino acids. V was trimmed by 6 bases and J by 4 bases, leaving 16 bases between them. Germline values: CDR1 MDHEN, CDR2 SYDVKM.

The genes are TRBV7-2 and TRBJ1-5, with D tentatively TRBD1 (6 bases). V lost 6 bases and J lost 4, with 10 bases in between. Germline-derived CDR1 and CDR2 are SGHTA and FQGNSA. The CDR3 consists of 13 residues. This CDR3 is CASRSGVNQPQHF. The CDR3 DNA is TGTGCCAGCAGATCAGGGGTAAATCAGCCCCAGCATTTT.

The V call is TRBV29-1, the J call TRBJ2-5; the D call may be TRBD1 or TRBD2 (5 bases each). The CDR3 has 13 residues. Germline loops: CDR1 SQVTM, CDR2 ANQGSEA. V lost 6 bases to trimming and J lost 5 bases, with 16 bases between them. The CDR3 protein is CSVDRDVEETQYF. CDR3 nucleotides: TGCAGCGTAGACCGGGACGTTGAGGAGACCCAGTACTTC.

This clone was seen a few times. The chain is built from TRBV5-4 and TRBJ2-5; a possible D gene is TRBD2 (6 bases). The V and J ends lost 1 base and 2 bases respectively, with 12 bases between them. Germline loops: CDR1 SGHNT, CDR2 YYREEE (reference sequence). The CDR3 runs 15 residues. The CDR3 loop is CASSLTSSKQETQYF. DNA of the CDR3: TGTGCCAGCAGCTTGACTAGCTCTAAACAAGAGACCCAGTACTTC.

V gene TRBV7-3 combines with J gene TRBJ2-5; perhaps D is TRBD1 or TRBD2 (5 bases each). With 1 base removed from V and 4 bases from J, the gap between germline ends came to 13 bases. CDR1 and CDR2 (germline): SGHTA, FQGTGA. This CDR3 comprises 15 residues. The CDR3 reads CASSLNGRDGETQYF. The DNA of the CDR3 is TGTGCCAGCAGCTTAAACGGCAGGGACGGAGAGACCCAGTACTTC.

This clone occurred a few times. This chain joins TRBV9 and TRBJ1-3, with unresolved D. V lost 5 bases to trimming and J lost 1 base, with 13 bases between them. The CDR3 runs to 15 residues. The germline V gene has CDR1 SGDLS and CDR2 YYNGEE. The CDR3 region has the DNA TGTGCCAGCAGTGACGCCCACGGGTCTGGAAACACCATATATTTT. Its protein product is CASSDAHGSGNTIYF. Complete variable domain (other parts from reference TRBV9 and TRBJ1-3): DSGVTQTPKHLITATGQRVTLRCSPRSGDLSVYWYQQSLDQGLQFLIQYYNGEERAKGNILERFSAQQFPDLHSELNLSSLELGDSALYFCASSDAHGSGNTIYFGEGSWLTVV.

The chain employs TRBV7-2 and TRBJ2-1, with 9 nucleotides matching TRBD2. The CDR3 length is 13 residues. V gave up 7 bases and J gave up 7 bases; unmatched junction bases: 5. Per germline, CDR1 SGHTA and CDR2 FQGNSA. The CDR3 DNA reads TGTGCCAGCATGGCGGGGGGGCGGAATGAGCAGTTCTTC. Translated, it gives CASMAGGRNEQFF.

J is TRBJ1-4 and V is TRBV28; the D gene is possibly TRBD1 (5 bases). The CDR3 covers 13 residues. V dropped 11 bases and J dropped 8 bases, with 18 bases sitting between them. CDR1 is MDHEN, CDR2 SYDVKM, per germline. The CDR3 region is CASRGGGGEKLFF. In DNA form, the CDR3 reads TGTGCCTCTAGGGGCGGTGGAGGAGAAAAACTGTTTTTT.

This clone appeared a few times. The chain combines TRBV4-2 with TRBJ2-1; 13 nucleotides match TRBD2. V trimming: 4 bases; J trimming: 0 bases; junction bases outside the gene matches: 3. The V gene's germline CDR1 is LGHNA and CDR2 YNFKEQ. This CDR3 contains 17 residues. The CDR3 region is CASSRTSGGLSYNEQFF. The CDR3 DNA reads TGTGCCAGCAGCCGGACTAGCGGGGGCCTCTCCTACAATGAGCAGTTCTTC.

This clone was found a few times. V is TRBV30 and J is TRBJ2-1, with D perhaps TRBD1 or TRBD2 (6 bases each). The CDR3 length is 17 residues. V dropped 1 base and J dropped 6 bases, with 22 bases sitting between them. Germline lookup yields CDR1 GTSNPN and CDR2 SVGIG (reference sequence). CDR3 sequence reads: CAWSGRAGEQRLNEQFF. The CDR3 bases are TGTGCCTGGAGTGGGAGGGCAGGGGAACAGAGACTCAATGAGCAGTTCTTC. Full variable domain (outside the CDR3, taken from reference TRBV30 and TRBJ2-1): SQTIHQWPATLVQPVGSPLSLECTVEGTSNPNLYWYRQAAGRGLQLLFYSVGIGQISSEVPQNLSASRPQDRQFILSSKKLLLSDSGFYLCAWSGRAGEQRLNEQFFGPGTRLTVL.

This chain links TRBV30 with TRBJ2-5, with a possible D match to TRBD2 (7 bases). The CDR3 runs 14 residues. V was cut by 1 base and J by 4 bases, with 13 bases left in between. Germline-derived CDR1 and CDR2 are GTSNPN and SVGIG (reference sequence). The CDR3 is CAWSGGGGRETQYF. CDR3 coding DNA: TGTGCCTGGAGTGGCGGGGGCGGTCGAGAGACCCAGTACTTC.

There are a few counts of this clone. The chain employs TRBV6-6 and TRBJ2-2; a weak D match, TRBD1 (7 bases). Germline V gives CDR1 MNHNY, CDR2 SVGAGI (reference sequence). This CDR3 has 15 residues. Trimming shortened V by 7 bases and J by 6 bases, and 18 bases separated the two germline ends. As DNA, the CDR3 is TGTGCCAGCACCACGAGGCAGGGGGGTTCCGGGGAGCTGTTTTTT. Translation gives CASTTRQGGSGELFF.

This clone was seen a handful of times. At the DNA level, this CDR3 is encoded by other sequences in the same sample as well. The chain is built from TRBV29-1 and TRBJ1-1; TRBD1 matches at 7 bases. V dropped 3 bases and J dropped 0; count of bases not matched to a gene: 1. Germline CDR1 SQVTM, CDR2 ANQGSEA. CDR3 length equals 13 residues. CDR3 coding DNA: TGCAGCGTTGAGGGACAGCTGAACACTGAAGCTTTCTTT. Translating gives CSVEGQLNTEAFF. Full variable domain (missing parts from reference TRBV29-1 and TRBJ1-1): SAVISQKPSRDICQRGTSLTIQCQVDSQVTMMFWYRQQPGQSLTLIATANQGSEATYESGFVIDKFPISRPNLTFSTLTVSNMSPEDSSIYLCSVEGQLNTEAFFGQGTRLTVV.

This clone was recorded a few times. This sequence joins TRBV5-1 and TRBJ2-5, with 8 bases that match TRBD2. This CDR3 spans 14 amino acids. The trim removed 1 base at V and 4 bases at J, leaving 3 bases unmatched. Germline CDR1 and CDR2: SGHRS and YFSETQ. CDR3 bases: TGCGCCAGCAGCTTGTCGGCGGGGGGAGAGACCCAGTACTTC. Its protein product is CASSLSAGGETQYF.

The chain couples TRBV4-2 to TRBJ2-5, with a weak D call TRBD1 (5 bases). V was trimmed by 2 bases and J by 5 bases, leaving 15 bases between them. Germline CDR1 LGHNA, CDR2 YNFKEQ. The length of the CDR3 is 15 residues. CDR3: CASSQQTGDRETQYF. The CDR3 nucleotides are TGTGCCAGCAGCCAACAAACAGGTGACCGGGAGACCCAGTACTTC.

The chain links TRBV6-5 to TRBJ2-4; D is perhaps TRBD1 (6 bases). This CDR3 contains 15 residues. Deletions cut 0 bases from V and 1 base from J, with 7 bases between. Germline V CDR1 and CDR2: MNHEY, SVGAGI. CDR3 sequence: CASSYSQGAKNIQYF. The DNA for the CDR3 is TGTGCCAGCAGTTACTCTCAGGGGGCCAAAAACATTCAGTACTTC.

The V and J genes are TRBV29-1 and TRBJ2-1; maybe TRBD2 (5 bases). Germline V gives CDR1 SQVTM, CDR2 ANQGSEA. Trimming removed 2 bases at V and 4 bases at J, with 18 bases between. This CDR3 is built from 16 residues. The CDR3 region is CSVESSGTVAYNEQFF. The CDR3, as DNA: TGCAGCGTTGAATCTTCGGGAACCGTAGCATACAATGAGCAGTTCTTC.

Worth noting for this clone: The same CDR3 is also encoded by other DNA sequences in this sample. The chain recombines TRBV29-1 with TRBJ1-1; D remains ambiguous. CDR3 length: 14 amino acids. Germline CDR1 and CDR2: SQVTM and ANQGSEA. V was trimmed by 3 bases and J by 0 bases, leaving 11 bases between them. In DNA, the CDR3 is TGCAGCGTTGACCCTGGCCAGTTGAACACTGAAGCTTTCTTT. It is translated as CSVDPGQLNTEAFF. The full variable domain, in which reference TRBV29-1 and TRBJ1-1 provide the parts outside the CDR3, is SAVISQKPSRDICQRGTSLTIQCQVDSQVTMMFWYRQQPGQSLTLIATANQGSEATYESGFVIDKFPISRPNLTFSTLTVSNMSPEDSSIYLCSVDPGQLNTEAFFGQGTRLTVV.

The chain combines TRBV13 with TRBJ2-5; D possibly corresponds to TRBD2 (6 bases). Trimming removed 3 bases from V and 5 bases from J, with 16 bases in between. Germline V gives CDR1 PRHDT, CDR2 FYEKMQ (reference sequence). This CDR3 is 15 amino acids long. CDR3 region: CASSLTRGSQETQYF. CDR3 in DNA: TGTGCCAGCAGCTTGACCCGGGGGTCCCAGGAGACCCAGTACTTC.